This T cell receptor (beta chain) was recovered during a study of regulatory T cells in long-lasting Graves disease. Germline lookup yields CDR1 SGHAT and CDR2 FQNNGV. V was clipped by 0 bases and J by 4 bases, with 4 bases between them. This CDR3 has 13 residues. General study points: Peripheral blood was the sole material, not thyroid tissue. TRBV28, TRBJ1-2 and TRBJ2-5 were segments that persistent disease favored.

The table lists this clonotype with many counts. The target antigen is unknown. Construction of the TCR beta libraries employed iRepertoire HTBI primers in conjunction with Arm-PCR of CDR3 regions. As originally analysed: Analysis of the samples identified 50 to 70 TRBV and 13 to 15 TRBJ segments. One entry per CDR3 protein results from TCRdb running MiXCR on the multiplex PCR reads. The V and J calls were not made by the authors but by TCRdb's processing. The sample has roughly 430,000 distinct CDR3 sequences, around 23% seen once. Specified time point: persistent/refractory GD, antithyroid drugs over 5 years with positive TRAb. RNA from PBMCs was the source of the TCR library. The guidelines of the American Thyroid Association were the basis for diagnosing Graves' disease.

The source is a female donor with Graves disease. The chain employs TRBV11-2 and TRBJ1-5; D not certain. The sequences come from peripheral blood mononuclear cells (PBMCs), collected when the disease was refractory, from a patient treated with antithyroid drugs. Here the CDR3 DNA reads TGTGCCAGCAGCTTAGAGCAGAATCAGCCCCAGCATTTT. This translates into CASSLEQNQPQHF.